The clone carrying this T cell receptor (beta chain) was detected once. The data are from a study of blood T cell repertoires in COVID-19. Looking at the study overall: Specimens from acute and convalescent COVID-19 originated in the United States, Italy and Spain. PBMCs, B-cell-depleted T cells, or T cells provided the cDNA or gDNA that made up the material.

The CDR3 covers 16 residues. Trimming shortened V by 6 bases and J by 2 bases, and 17 bases separated the two germline ends. The germline gives CDR1 LNHDA, CDR2 SQIVND (reference sequence). Original processing methods: Reference gene primer amplification in the assay estimated nucleated cell counts. Produced via immunoSEQ multiplex PCR; TCRdb's table is partial and in-frame only. The V and J calls and clone size are taken from that table; D and trimming were inferred from the DNA. The sample carries some 400,000 clones, 70% to 90% recorded once. The sequence came from a human donor in a cohort sampled during active COVID-19. The chain combines TRBV19 with TRBJ1-5; a weak D match, TRBD1 (5 bases). Sequencing used peripheral blood. As DNA, the CDR3 is TGTGCCAGTAGCCCCTCGGGGGGGGTCGGCAATCAGCCCCAGCATTTT. Its translation is CASSPSGGVGNQPQHF.